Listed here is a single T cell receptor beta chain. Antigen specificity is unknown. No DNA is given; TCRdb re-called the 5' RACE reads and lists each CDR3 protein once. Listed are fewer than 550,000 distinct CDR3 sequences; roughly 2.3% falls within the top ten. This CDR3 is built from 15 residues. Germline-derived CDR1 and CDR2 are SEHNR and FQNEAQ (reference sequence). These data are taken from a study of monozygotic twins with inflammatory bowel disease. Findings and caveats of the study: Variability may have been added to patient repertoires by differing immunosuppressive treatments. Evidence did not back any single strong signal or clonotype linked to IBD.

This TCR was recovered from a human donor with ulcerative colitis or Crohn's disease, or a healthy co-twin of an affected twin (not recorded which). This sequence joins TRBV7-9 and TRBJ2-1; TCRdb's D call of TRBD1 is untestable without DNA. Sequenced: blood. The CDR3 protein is CASSFGDRVHNEQFF.